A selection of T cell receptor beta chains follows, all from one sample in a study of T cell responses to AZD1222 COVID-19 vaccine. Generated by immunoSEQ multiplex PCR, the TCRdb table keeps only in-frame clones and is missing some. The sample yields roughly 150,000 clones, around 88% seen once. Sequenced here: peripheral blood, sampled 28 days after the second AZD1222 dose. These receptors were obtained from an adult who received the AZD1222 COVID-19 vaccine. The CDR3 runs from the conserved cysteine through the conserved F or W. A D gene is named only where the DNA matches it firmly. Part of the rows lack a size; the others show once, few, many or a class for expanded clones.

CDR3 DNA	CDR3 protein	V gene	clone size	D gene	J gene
TGTGCCAGCAGTTACCCGAGAGGGACTGAAGCTTTCTTT	CASSYPRGTEAFF	TRBV6-2/TRBV6-3	.	.	TRBJ1-1
TGTGCCAGCAGCCAAGTTGAAGCAGTAGCTTTCTTT	CASSQVEAVAFF	TRBV3-1/TRBV3-2	.	.	TRBJ1-1
TGTGCCACCAGTGGCCGGGACAGGGGACTCACCTTAGGGGCCAACGTCCTGACTTTC	CATSGRDRGLTLGANVLTF	TRBV24-1	.	TRBD1	TRBJ2-6
TGTGCCAGCACCCTTGAGTCAGGGAGTTCACCCCTCCACTTT	CASTLESGSSPLHF	TRBV7-8	.	.	TRBJ1-6
TGCGCCAGCAGTTCCAGGGACAAGAGCTATGGCTACACCTTC	CASSSRDKSYGYTF	TRBV10-1	.	.	TRBJ1-2
TGTGCCACCAGCAGAGGAGGGGGTCCTGGCTACACCTTC	CATSRGGGPGYTF	TRBV15	.	.	TRBJ1-2
TGTGCCAGCACCTACTCGACTAGAATCGAGACCCAGTACTTC	CASTYSTRIETQYF	TRBV28	.	.	TRBJ2-5
TGCGCCAGCAGCTTTGGCCACAGAGACTCCTACGAGCAGTACTTC	CASSFGHRDSYEQYF	TRBV5-1	.	.	TRBJ2-7
TGTGCCAGCAGAGGGGGGTGGAATTCACCCCTCCACTTT	CASRGGWNSPLHF	TRBV7-2	.	.	TRBJ1-6
TGTGCCAGCAGCCTTTCGGGACAGCCGGGGAACTATGGCTACACCTTC	CASSLSGQPGNYGYTF	TRBV5-6	once	TRBD1	TRBJ1-2
TGTGCCAGCAGCGTGCAAGCGGGGGGCCGAGGGGATACGCAGTATTTT	CASSVQAGGRGDTQYF	TRBV9	.	TRBD2	TRBJ2-3
TGTGCCAGCAGCCAATGGTATCGGGGGCCCTACGAGCAGTACTTC	CASSQWYRGPYEQYF	TRBV3-1/TRBV3-2	.	.	TRBJ2-7
TGTGCCAGCAGCCGCTTCGGGACTAGCGGGGGGGCTGCCAAAGAGACCCAGTACTTC	CASSRFGTSGGAAKETQYF	TRBV3-1/TRBV3-2	.	TRBD2	TRBJ2-5
TGTGCCAGCAGCTTGGCCGGAGCAGGGACTGAAGAGACCCAGTACTTC	CASSLAGAGTEETQYF	TRBV5-4	.	.	TRBJ2-5
TGTGCCAGCAGACCAGTTACAGGGGAGGGTTCACCCCTCCACTTT	CASRPVTGEGSPLHF	TRBV11-2	.	TRBD1	TRBJ1-6
TGTGCCAGCAGCTCAGCGGGGGGGCTTGGAACAGATACGCAGTATTTT	CASSSAGGLGTDTQYF	TRBV7-9	medium-sized	TRBD2	TRBJ2-3
TGTGCCAGCAGCGCCCTCACTAGCGGGGGTTACTCCTACAATGAGCAGTTCTTC	CASSALTSGGYSYNEQFF	TRBV9	.	TRBD2	TRBJ2-1
TGTGCCAGCTCAGGCCCAAGCCAAGAGACCCAGTACTTC	CASSGPSQETQYF	TRBV18	.	.	TRBJ2-5
TGTGCCAGCAGTTCCACAGGGTTTAGTTACAATGAGCAGTTCTTC	CASSSTGFSYNEQFF	TRBV6-2/TRBV6-3	.	.	TRBJ2-1
TGTGCCAGCAGCGACGACAGGGGGTTTACCGGGGAGCTGTTTTTT	CASSDDRGFTGELFF	TRBV9	.	TRBD1	TRBJ2-2
TGTGCCAGCAGCTTAGCCGGGACAGGGGACGAGCAGTACTTC	CASSLAGTGDEQYF	TRBV11-2	once	TRBD1	TRBJ2-7
TGTGCCAGCAGGTCGGAGTTTTCGGGTGAAGCTTTCTTT	CASRSEFSGEAFF	TRBV2	once	.	TRBJ1-1
TGCGCCAGCAGCTCCTGGACTAGCGGGGGGACAGATACGCAGTATTTT	CASSSWTSGGTDTQYF	TRBV5-1	.	TRBD2	TRBJ2-3
TGTGCCAGCTCACCTCACCCGGGACAGGAGCAGTTCTTC	CASSPHPGQEQFF	TRBV18	.	TRBD1	TRBJ2-1
TGTGCCACCAGCAGAGACCCTCGGACGACTGAAGCTTTCTTT	CATSRDPRTTEAFF	TRBV15	.	.	TRBJ1-1
TGTGCCAGCAGTTCATATCGGACAGGGGGTAACTATGGCTACACCTTC	CASSSYRTGGNYGYTF	TRBV27	.	TRBD1	TRBJ1-2
TGTGCCAGTAGTCGCCTTCCGGGGGCAGGGGACGAGCAGTACTTC	CASSRLPGAGDEQYF	TRBV19	.	.	TRBJ2-7
TGTGCCAGCAGTGCCACATCGGGGACAGAGTCTTACGAGCAGTACTTC	CASSATSGTESYEQYF	TRBV25-1	.	TRBD1	TRBJ2-7
TGCGCCAGCAGACCGGAGATGAGACAAGAGCAGTATTTT	CASRPEMRQEQYF	TRBV5-1	.	.	TRBJ2-3
TGTGCCAGCAGCTTGGGGACAGGGAACACGCTCTTC	CASSLGTGNTLF	TRBV5-6	.	TRBD1	TRBJ2-1
TGTGCCAGCAGTGAAGCGGGGGGAGCTTACAATGAGCAGTTCTTC	CASSEAGGAYNEQFF	TRBV2	.	.	TRBJ2-1
TGCGCCAGCAGCCCCCCAGGGGTCCGGAATGAAAAACTGTTTTTT	CASSPPGVRNEKLFF	TRBV4-1	.	.	TRBJ1-4
TGTGCCATCAGGGGGGGACTAGCGGGAGCGAACACCGGGGAGCTGTTTTTT	CAIRGGLAGANTGELFF	TRBV10-3	.	TRBD2	TRBJ2-2
TGTGCCAGTAGTGGGGACAGTCAGACTGGAAACACCATATATTTT	CASSGDSQTGNTIYF	TRBV19	.	TRBD1	TRBJ1-3
TGTGCCAGCAGTTCTGGGGGTGTCTACTACGAGCAGTACTTC	CASSSGGVYYEQYF	TRBV6-2/TRBV6-3	.	.	TRBJ2-7
TGTGCCAGCACCCCACTCCGGGGGTACAATGAGCAGTTCTTC	CASTPLRGYNEQFF	TRBV11-2	.	.	TRBJ2-1
TGCGCCAGCAGCCAAGAGGCTACGGGAGAGCAGTTCTTC	CASSQEATGEQFF	TRBV4-3	.	.	TRBJ2-1
TGTGCCAGCACCTCGCAGGCTGGGGCCAACGTCCTGACTTTC	CASTSQAGANVLTF	TRBV5-6	.	.	TRBJ2-6
TGCGCCAGCAGCCAAGAGACTAGCGGGGGGTACAATGAGCAGTTCTTC	CASSQETSGGYNEQFF	TRBV4-3	.	TRBD2	TRBJ2-1
TGTGCCAGCAGCCGATACCATTCCGGGACAGGGGGTTCACCCCTCCACTTT	CASSRYHSGTGGSPLHF	TRBV14	once	TRBD1	TRBJ1-6
TGTGCCAGTCCCCGGGACAGGGTGCCCTACGAGCAGTACTTC	CASPRDRVPYEQYF	TRBV6-5	.	TRBD1	TRBJ2-7
TGTGCTAGTGGTTTCACTCCTGGGACAGGACCGAATGGCTACACCTTC	CASGFTPGTGPNGYTF	TRBV12-5	.	TRBD1	TRBJ1-2
TGTGCCAGCAGCTCAGGGGGCGGGAACACTGAAGCTTTCTTT	CASSSGGGNTEAFF	TRBV11-3	.	TRBD1	TRBJ1-1
TGTGCCAGCAGTTACAGACAGGGGAATCAGCCCCAGCATTTT	CASSYRQGNQPQHF	TRBV6-2/TRBV6-3	.	TRBD1	TRBJ1-5
TGTGCCAGCATAATCAGGGGCAACAGTCAGCCCCAGCATTTT	CASIIRGNSQPQHF	TRBV6-5	.	.	TRBJ1-5
TGTGCCAGCAGGGTTAGCAATCAGCCCCAGCATTTT	CASRVSNQPQHF	TRBV6-6	.	.	TRBJ1-5
TGTGCCAGCAGTTATTACGGGGGGGGAATGGGGCCGCAGTATTTT	CASSYYGGGMGPQYF	TRBV6-5	.	TRBD2	TRBJ2-3
TGTGCCAGCTCACCTAGTAGGATAGACTCTGGAAACACCATATATTTT	CASSPSRIDSGNTIYF	TRBV18	.	.	TRBJ1-3
TGTGCCAGCAGCTTAGAAGCCCCAGGGGCTAGGGCCGGAAACACCATATATTTT	CASSLEAPGARAGNTIYF	TRBV7-6	.	.	TRBJ1-3
TGTGCCAGCAGCGACAGGTGGGTCGGTGAAGCTTTCTTT	CASSDRWVGEAFF	TRBV6-5	.	.	TRBJ1-1